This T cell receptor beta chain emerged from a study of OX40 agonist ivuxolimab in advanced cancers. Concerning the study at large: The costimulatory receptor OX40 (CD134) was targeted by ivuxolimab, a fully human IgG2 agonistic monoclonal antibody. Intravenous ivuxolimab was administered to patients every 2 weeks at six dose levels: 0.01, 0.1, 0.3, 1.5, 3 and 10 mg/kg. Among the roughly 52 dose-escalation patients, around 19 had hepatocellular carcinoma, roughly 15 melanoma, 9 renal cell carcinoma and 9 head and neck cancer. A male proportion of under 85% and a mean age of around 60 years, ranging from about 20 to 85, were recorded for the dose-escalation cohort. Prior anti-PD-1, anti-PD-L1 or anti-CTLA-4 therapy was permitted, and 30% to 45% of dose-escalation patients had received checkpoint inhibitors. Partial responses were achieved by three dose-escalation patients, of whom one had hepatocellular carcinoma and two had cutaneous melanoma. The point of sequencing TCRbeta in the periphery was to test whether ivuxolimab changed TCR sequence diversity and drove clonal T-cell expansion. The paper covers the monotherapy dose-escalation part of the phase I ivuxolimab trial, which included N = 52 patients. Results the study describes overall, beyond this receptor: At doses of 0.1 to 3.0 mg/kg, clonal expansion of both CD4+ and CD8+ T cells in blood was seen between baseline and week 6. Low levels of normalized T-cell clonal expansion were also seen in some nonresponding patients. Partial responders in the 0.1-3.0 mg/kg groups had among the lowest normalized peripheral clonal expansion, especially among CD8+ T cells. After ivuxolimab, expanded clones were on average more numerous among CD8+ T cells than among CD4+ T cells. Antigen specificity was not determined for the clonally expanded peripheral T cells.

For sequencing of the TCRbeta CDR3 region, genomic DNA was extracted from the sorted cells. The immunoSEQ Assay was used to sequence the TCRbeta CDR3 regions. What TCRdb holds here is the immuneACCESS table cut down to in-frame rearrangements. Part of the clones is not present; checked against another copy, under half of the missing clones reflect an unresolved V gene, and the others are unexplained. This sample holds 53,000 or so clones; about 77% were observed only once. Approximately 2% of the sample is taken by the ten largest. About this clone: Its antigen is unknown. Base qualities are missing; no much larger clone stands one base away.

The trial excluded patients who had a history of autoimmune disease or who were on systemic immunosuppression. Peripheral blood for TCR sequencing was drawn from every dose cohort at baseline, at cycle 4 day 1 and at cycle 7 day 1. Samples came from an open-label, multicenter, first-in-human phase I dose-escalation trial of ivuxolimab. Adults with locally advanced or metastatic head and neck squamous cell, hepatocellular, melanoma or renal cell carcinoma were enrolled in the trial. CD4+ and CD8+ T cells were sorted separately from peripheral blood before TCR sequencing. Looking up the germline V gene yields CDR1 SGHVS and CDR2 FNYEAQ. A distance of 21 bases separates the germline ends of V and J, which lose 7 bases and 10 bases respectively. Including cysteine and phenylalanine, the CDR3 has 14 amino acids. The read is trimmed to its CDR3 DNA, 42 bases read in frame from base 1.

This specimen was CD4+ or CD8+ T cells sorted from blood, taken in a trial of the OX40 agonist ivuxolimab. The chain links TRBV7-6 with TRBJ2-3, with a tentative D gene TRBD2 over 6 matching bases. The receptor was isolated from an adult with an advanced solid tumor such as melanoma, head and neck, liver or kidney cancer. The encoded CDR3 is CASTQVGGSGPQYF. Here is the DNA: TGTGCCAGCACCCAAGTAGGAGGGAGCGGTCCGCAGTATTTT.